The clone carrying this T cell receptor (beta chain) was recorded many times. Antigen specificity is unknown. The data stem from a study of identical twins' blood T cells. TCR cDNA libraries came from RNA via a modified published protocol. TCRdb passed the 5' RACE reads through MiXCR, listing each CDR3 protein once. The sample records fewer than 450,000 distinct CDR3 sequences, roughly 30% being singletons. This CDR3 is 15 amino acids long. V trimming: 6 bases; J trimming: 6 bases; junction bases outside the gene matches: 13. Germline V CDR1 and CDR2: SQVTM, ANQGSEA. Reared together, all three twin pairs probably met the same infectious agents and vaccines. General study points: Top TCRbeta clonotypes were shared more with twin than unrelated donors.

The J gene is TRBJ1-2, the V gene TRBV29-1; TRBD1 matches at 10 bases. The sequenced sample consisted of PBMCs. The TCR was taken from a woman aged 18 to 55 in good health. CDR3: CSVNRDRGSFDGYTF. DNA for the CDR3: TGCAGCGTGAACCGGGACAGGGGCTCCTTTGATGGCTACACCTTC.